The sample holds many counts of the clone carrying this T cell receptor beta chain. Together with a sample-barcoded 5' primer, a J-beta primer mix was included in a second PCR lasting roughly 6 to 12 cycles. TCRdb ran MiXCR on the 5' RACE reads and lists one entry per CDR3 protein. The sample lists 800,000 to 950,000 distinct CDR3 sequences; 25% to 35% were seen once. The CDR3 runs to 12 residues. Germline values: CDR1 MDHEN, CDR2 SYDVKM. The germline V and J ends were trimmed by 3 bases and 3 bases, with 5 bases remaining between them. This sample is drawn from a study of blood T cells in healthy people across ages. This sample also appeared in a second study, on T cells of mothers and their children.

The sequence was obtained from a woman aged 35 to 49 in good health. Specimen: blood. The chain uses TRBV28 and TRBJ2-5; possible D gene TRBD2, 5 bases. The CDR3 DNA follows: TGTGCCAGCAGTTTGAGGGAAGAGACCCAGTACTTC. It encodes CASSLREETQYF.